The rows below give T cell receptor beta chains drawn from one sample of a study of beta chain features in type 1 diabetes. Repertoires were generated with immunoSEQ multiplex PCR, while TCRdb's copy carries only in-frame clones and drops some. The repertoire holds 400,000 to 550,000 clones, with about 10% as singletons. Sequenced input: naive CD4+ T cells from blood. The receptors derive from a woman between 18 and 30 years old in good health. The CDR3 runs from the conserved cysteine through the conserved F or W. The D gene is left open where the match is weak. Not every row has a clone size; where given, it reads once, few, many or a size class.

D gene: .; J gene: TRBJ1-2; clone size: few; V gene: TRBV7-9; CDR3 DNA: TGTGCCAGCAGCTTAGGGGACCGGATCAACTATGGCTACACCTTC; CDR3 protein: CASSLGDRINYGYTF
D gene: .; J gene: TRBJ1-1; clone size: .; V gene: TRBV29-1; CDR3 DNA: TGCAGCGTGACCAGCGGCACTGAAGCTTTCTTT; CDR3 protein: CSVTSGTEAFF
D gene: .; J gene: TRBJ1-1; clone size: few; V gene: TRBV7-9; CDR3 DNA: TGTGCCAGCAGCTTTATGCAGGAGAACACTGAAGCTTTCTTT; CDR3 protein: CASSFMQENTEAFF
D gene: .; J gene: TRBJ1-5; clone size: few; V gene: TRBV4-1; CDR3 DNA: TGCGCCAGCAGCCAAGCCTTAGGCAGAAGCAATCAGCCCCAGCATTTT; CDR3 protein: CASSQALGRSNQPQHF
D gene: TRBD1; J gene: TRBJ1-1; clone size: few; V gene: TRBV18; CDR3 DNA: TGTGCCAGCTCACGGGACAGGGGGAACACTGAAGCTTTCTTT; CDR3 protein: CASSRDRGNTEAFF
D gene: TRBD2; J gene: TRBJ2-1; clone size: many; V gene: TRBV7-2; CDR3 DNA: TGTGCCAGCAGCAGACTAGCGGCCTACAATGAGCAGTTCTTC; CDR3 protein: CASSRLAAYNEQFF
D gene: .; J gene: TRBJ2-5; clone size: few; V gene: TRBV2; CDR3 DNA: TGTGCCAGCAGTGCCTGGTCAGATCAAGAGACCCAGTACTTC; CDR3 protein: CASSAWSDQETQYF
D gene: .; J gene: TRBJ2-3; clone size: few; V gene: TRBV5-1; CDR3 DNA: TGCGCCAGCAGCTTGGTCCCGGGGACCGGCACAGATACGCAGTATTTT; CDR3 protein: CASSLVPGTGTDTQYF
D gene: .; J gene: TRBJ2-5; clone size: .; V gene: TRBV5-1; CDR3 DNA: TGCGCCAGCGCCCCCGGGGACATAGATTCGGAGACCCAGTACTTC; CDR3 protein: CASAPGDIDSETQYF
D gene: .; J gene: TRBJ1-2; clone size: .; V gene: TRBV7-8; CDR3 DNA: TGTGCCAGCAGCTCACGACAGGTTAACTATGGCTACACCTTC; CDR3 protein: CASSSRQVNYGYTF
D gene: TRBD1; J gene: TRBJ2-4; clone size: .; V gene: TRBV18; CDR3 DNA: TGTGCCAGCTCACCGGGACAGGGAAGCATTCAGTACTTC; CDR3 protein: CASSPGQGSIQYF
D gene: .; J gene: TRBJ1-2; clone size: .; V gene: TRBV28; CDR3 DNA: TGTGCCACCACAGGTGCCCCCTATGGCTACACCTTC; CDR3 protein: CATTGAPYGYTF
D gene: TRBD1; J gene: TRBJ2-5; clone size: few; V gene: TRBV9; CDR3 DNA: TGTGCCAGCAGCCTGACAGGGGGCGCGGTATCGGAGACCCAGTACTTC; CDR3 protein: CASSLTGGAVSETQYF
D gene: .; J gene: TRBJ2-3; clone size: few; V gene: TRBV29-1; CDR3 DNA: TGCAGCGTTGGACCCTCTAGCACAGATACGCAGTATTTT; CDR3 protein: CSVGPSSTDTQYF
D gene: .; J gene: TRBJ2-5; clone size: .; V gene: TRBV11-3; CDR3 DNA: TGTGCCAGCAGCCCCCGCCGGGGAGAGACCCAGTACTTC; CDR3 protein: CASSPRRGETQYF
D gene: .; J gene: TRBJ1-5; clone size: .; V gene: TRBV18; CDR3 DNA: TGTGCCAGCTCATCGCGACAGGTCGCTAGTGTAGGCAATCAGCCCCAGCATTTT; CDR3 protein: CASSSRQVASVGNQPQHF
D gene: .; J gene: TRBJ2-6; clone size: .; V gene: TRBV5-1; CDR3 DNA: TGCGCCAGCAGCCATCTGGCGTCGGGGGCCAACGTCCTGACTTTC; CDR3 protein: CASSHLASGANVLTF
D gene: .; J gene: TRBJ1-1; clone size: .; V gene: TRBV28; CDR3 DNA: TGTGCCAGCAGTCTGCTCACAGGGTACCCTGAAGCTTTCTTT; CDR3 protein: CASSLLTGYPEAFF
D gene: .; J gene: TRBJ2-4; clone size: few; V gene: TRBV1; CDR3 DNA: TGCACCAGCAGCCAAGGGGGACAGGGGGCGCCGGTTCAGTACTTC; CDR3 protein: CTSSQGGQGAPVQYF
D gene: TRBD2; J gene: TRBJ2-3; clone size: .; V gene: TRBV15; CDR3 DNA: TGTGCCACCAGCCGGGGACTAGCGGGGGGTTTTGATACGCAGTATTTT; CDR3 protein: CATSRGLAGGFDTQYF
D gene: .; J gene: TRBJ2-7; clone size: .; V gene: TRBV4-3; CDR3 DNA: TGCGCCAGCAGCCAAGACTGGGCCAGTAGCTCCTACGAGCAGTACTTC; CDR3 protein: CASSQDWASSSYEQYF
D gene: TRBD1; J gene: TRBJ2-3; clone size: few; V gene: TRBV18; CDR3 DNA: TGTGCCAGCTCACCAAAACAGGGGGCAGGCACAGATACGCAGTATTTT; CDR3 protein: CASSPKQGAGTDTQYF
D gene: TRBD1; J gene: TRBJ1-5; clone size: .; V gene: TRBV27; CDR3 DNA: TGTGCCAGCAGTTTAATGGGACAGGGGAGTCAGCCCCAGCATTTT; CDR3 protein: CASSLMGQGSQPQHF
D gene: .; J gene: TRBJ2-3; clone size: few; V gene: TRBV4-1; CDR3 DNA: TGCGCCAGCAGCCAAGAAACCGGGCGCACAGATACGCAGTATTTT; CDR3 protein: CASSQETGRTDTQYF
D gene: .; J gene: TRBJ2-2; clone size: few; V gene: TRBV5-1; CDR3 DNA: TGCGCCAGCAGCTTGGACAGGGCGGAGCTGTTTTTT; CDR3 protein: CASSLDRAELFF
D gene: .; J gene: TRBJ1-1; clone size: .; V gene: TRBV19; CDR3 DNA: TGTGCCAGTAGTATACGGCAGGGGACTGAAGCTTTCTTT; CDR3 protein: CASSIRQGTEAFF
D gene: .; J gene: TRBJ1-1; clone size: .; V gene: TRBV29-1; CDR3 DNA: TGCAGCGGGATGGAGGCTGTGAACACTGAAGCTTTCTTT; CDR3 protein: CSGMEAVNTEAFF
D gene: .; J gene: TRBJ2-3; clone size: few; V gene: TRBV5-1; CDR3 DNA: TGCGCCAGCAGCTTTGGGGGCCGGGATACGCAGTATTTT; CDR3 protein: CASSFGGRDTQYF
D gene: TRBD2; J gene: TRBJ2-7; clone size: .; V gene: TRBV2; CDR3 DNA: TGTGCCAGCAGTGGATTCGGGAGGTCCTACGAGCAGTACTTC; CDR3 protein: CASSGFGRSYEQYF
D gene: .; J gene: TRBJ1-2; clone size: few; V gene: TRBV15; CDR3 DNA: TGTGCCACCAGCAGAGTTTCGGGAGGGAACTATGGCTACACCTTC; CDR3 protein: CATSRVSGGNYGYTF
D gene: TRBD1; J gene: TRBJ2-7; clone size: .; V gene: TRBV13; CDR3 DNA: TGTGCCAGCAGCCCCCGACAGGGCGCCTACGAGCAGTACTTC; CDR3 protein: CASSPRQGAYEQYF
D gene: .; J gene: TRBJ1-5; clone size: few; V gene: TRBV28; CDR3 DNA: TGTGCCAGCAGTTTAAAGGATCCCCAGCATTTT; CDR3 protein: CASSLKDPQHF
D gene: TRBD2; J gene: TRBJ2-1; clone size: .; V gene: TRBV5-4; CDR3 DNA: TGTGCCAGCAGCTTGCGAAGGACTAGCGGAAACAATGAGCAGTTCTTC; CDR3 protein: CASSLRRTSGNNEQFF
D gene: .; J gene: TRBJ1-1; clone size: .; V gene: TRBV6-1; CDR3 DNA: TGTGCCAGCAGTGTTCAGGGGAAGAACACTGAAGCTTTCTTT; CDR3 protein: CASSVQGKNTEAFF
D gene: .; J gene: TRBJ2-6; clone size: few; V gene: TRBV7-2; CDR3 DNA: TGTGCCAGCAGCACCTCCGGGACAAGTTCTGGGGCCAACGTCCTGACTTTC; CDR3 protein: CASSTSGTSSGANVLTF
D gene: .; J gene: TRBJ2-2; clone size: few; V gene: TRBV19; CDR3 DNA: TGTGCCAGTAGTATTGATCAGACCGGGGAGCTGTTTTTT; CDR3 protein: CASSIDQTGELFF
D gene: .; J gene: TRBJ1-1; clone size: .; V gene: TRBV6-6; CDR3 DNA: TGTGCCAGCAGTTACCCCGTCCCGACGGTCACTGAAGCTTTCTTT; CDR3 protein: CASSYPVPTVTEAFF
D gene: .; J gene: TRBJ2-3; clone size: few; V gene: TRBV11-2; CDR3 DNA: TGTGCCAGCAGCTTTTGGCCAGATACGCAGTATTTT; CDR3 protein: CASSFWPDTQYF
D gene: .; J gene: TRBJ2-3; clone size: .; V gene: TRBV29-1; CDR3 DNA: TGCAGCGCATCCCGAGGGACTAGCACAGATACGCAGTATTTT; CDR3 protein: CSASRGTSTDTQYF
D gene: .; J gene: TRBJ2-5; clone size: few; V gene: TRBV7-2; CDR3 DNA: TGTGCCAGCAGCTTCCCCCTCTGGGCAGAGACCCAGTACTTC; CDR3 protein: CASSFPLWAETQYF
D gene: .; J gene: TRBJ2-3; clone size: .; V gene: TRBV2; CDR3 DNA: TGTGCCAGCAGGACCGGAGGGGCGCCTGGAACAGATACGCAGTATTTT; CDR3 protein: CASRTGGAPGTDTQYF
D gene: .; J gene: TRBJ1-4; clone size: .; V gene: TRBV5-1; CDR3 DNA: TGCGCCAGCAGTAGGACAGCAACTAATGAAAAACTGTTTTTT; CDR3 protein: CASSRTATNEKLFF
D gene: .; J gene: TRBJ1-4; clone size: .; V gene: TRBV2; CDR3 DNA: TGTGCCAGCAGTGACAACCGTGAAAAACTGTTTTTT; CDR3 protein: CASSDNREKLFF
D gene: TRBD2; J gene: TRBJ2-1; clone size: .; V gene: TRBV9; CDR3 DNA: TGTGCCAGCAGCGTAGCCCGGACTAGCGGGAACGCGAATGAGCAGTTCTTC; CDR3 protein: CASSVARTSGNANEQFF
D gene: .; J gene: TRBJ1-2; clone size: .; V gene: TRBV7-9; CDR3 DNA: TGTGCCAGCAGCTTAGTTAAGGGCTACACCTTC; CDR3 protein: CASSLVKGYTF
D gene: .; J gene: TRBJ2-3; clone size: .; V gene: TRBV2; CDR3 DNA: TGTGCCAGCAGTGTCGGACGGAAGAGCACAGATACGCAGTATTTT; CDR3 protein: CASSVGRKSTDTQYF
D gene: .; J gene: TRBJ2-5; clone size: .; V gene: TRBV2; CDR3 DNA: TGTGCCAGCAGCATCCTCCTCTCAAAAGAGACCCAGTACTTC; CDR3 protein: CASSILLSKETQYF
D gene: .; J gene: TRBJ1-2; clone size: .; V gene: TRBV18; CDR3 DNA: TGTGCCAGCTCACCGGACTATGGCTACACCTTC; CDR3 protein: CASSPDYGYTF
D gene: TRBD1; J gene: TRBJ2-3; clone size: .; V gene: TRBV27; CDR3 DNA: TGTGCCAGCGGGACAGGGCTCACAGATACGCAGTATTTT; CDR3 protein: CASGTGLTDTQYF
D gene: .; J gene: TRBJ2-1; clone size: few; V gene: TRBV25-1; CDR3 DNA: TGTGCCAGCAGTGGTTACCTACAGGGCGATGAGCAGTTCTTC; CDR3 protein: CASSGYLQGDEQFF
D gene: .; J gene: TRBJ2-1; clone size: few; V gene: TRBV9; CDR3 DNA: TGTGCCAGCAGCCCTCTGACAGTCTACAATGAGCAGTTCTTC; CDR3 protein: CASSPLTVYNEQFF
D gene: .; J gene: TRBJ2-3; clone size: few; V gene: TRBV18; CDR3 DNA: TGTGCCAGCTCCCGGCGCACAGATACGCAGTATTTT; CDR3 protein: CASSRRTDTQYF
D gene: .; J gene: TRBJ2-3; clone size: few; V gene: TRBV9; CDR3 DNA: TGTGCCAGCAGCGTAGCTCCTAGCTATTCAGATACGCAGTATTTT; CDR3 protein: CASSVAPSYSDTQYF